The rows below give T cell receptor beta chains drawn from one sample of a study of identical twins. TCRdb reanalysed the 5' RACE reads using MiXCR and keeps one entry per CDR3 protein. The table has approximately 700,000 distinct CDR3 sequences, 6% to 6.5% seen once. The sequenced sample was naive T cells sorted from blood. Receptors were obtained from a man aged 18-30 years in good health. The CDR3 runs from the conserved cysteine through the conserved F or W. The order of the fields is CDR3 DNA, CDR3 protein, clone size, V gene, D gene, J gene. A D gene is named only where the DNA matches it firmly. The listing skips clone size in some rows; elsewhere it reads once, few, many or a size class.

DNA: TGCAGTGCACCGGGACAGCTAAATCAGCCCCAGCATTTT
CDR3: CSAPGQLNQPQHF
size: many
V: TRBV20-1
D: TRBD1
J: TRBJ1-5

DNA: TGTGCCAGCAGTTTATACCTAGCGGGAGGGAAAGAGACCCAGTACTTC
CDR3: CASSLYLAGGKETQYF
size: .
V: TRBV28
D: TRBD2
J: TRBJ2-5

DNA: TGTGCCAGCAGCTCAGGGATGGGCACTGAAGCTTTCTTT
CDR3: CASSSGMGTEAFF
size: many
V: TRBV7-2
D: .
J: TRBJ1-1

DNA: TGTGCCAGCAGTGCCGGACTAGCGGGAGTTCCCGAGCAGTACTTC
CDR3: CASSAGLAGVPEQYF
size: many
V: TRBV12-3/TRBV12-4
D: TRBD2
J: TRBJ2-7

DNA: TGCGCCAGCAGTGAGTCGACAGACGGGGAGCTGTTTTTT
CDR3: CASSESTDGELFF
size: few
V: TRBV10-2
D: .
J: TRBJ2-2

DNA: TGTGCCAGCAGTCCGACAGGCAATCAGCCCCAGCATTTT
CDR3: CASSPTGNQPQHF
size: many
V: TRBV12-3/TRBV12-4
D: .
J: TRBJ1-5

DNA: TGTGCCAGCAGCGGGGTCCCCAAACCCGGGGATACGCAGTATTTT
CDR3: CASSGVPKPGDTQYF
size: .
V: TRBV7-9
D: .
J: TRBJ2-3

DNA: TGCGCCAGCAGCTTGCTACAGGGGGCGTTAAGAGAGACCCAGTACTTC
CDR3: CASSLLQGALRETQYF
size: many
V: TRBV5-1
D: TRBD1
J: TRBJ2-5

DNA: TGTGCCAGCAGCCTTAGTAGCGGGAGAGCAAACTACGAGCAGTACTTC
CDR3: CASSLSSGRANYEQYF
size: many
V: TRBV7-2
D: TRBD2
J: TRBJ2-7

DNA: TGCAGCGTTGGGGATGGTTTTGCTGATACGCAGTATTTT
CDR3: CSVGDGFADTQYF
size: many
V: TRBV29-1
D: .
J: TRBJ2-3

DNA: TGTGCCAGTAACCCTGCTTGGGTCGGTGAGCAGTTCTTC
CDR3: CASNPAWVGEQFF
size: .
V: TRBV19
D: .
J: TRBJ2-1

DNA: TGTGCCAGCAGCTTCAACAGTAAAGAGACCCAGTACTTC
CDR3: CASSFNSKETQYF
size: many
V: TRBV7-9
D: .
J: TRBJ2-5

DNA: TGTGCCAGCAGTGAAGGCAGGCTGGGCAATCAGCCCCAGCATTTT
CDR3: CASSEGRLGNQPQHF
size: .
V: TRBV6-1
D: .
J: TRBJ1-5

DNA: TGTGCCACCAGTGATTTTTCACTAGCTAAGGGGAATGAGCAGTTCTTC
CDR3: CATSDFSLAKGNEQFF
size: few
V: TRBV24-1
D: .
J: TRBJ2-1